This T cell receptor beta chain originates from a study of T cell therapy after organ transplantation. The time point was: 4-8 weeks after completion of therapy. Assay used: immunoSEQ multiplex PCR; TCRdb lists only in-frame clones, some missing. The sample lists thousands of clones, about 63% occurring once. As to this clone: The antigen remains unidentified.

Per germline, CDR1 SGHAT and CDR2 FQNNGV. This CDR3 is 14 amino acids long. Between the trimmed V and J ends, which lost 8 bases and 1 base, there was a span of 13 bases. Sequences were derived from CD8+ T cells from blood, sampled after autologous CMV-specific T cell therapy. The receptor was derived from a human patient who had received a solid organ transplant and had CMV disease. The T cells may partly be graft donor cells. J is TRBJ2-3 and V is TRBV11-2, with a possible D match to TRBD2 (6 bases). The CDR3 is CASFPRGGTDTQYF. The CDR3 DNA sequence: TGTGCCAGCTTCCCCCGCGGGGGCACAGATACGCAGTATTTT.